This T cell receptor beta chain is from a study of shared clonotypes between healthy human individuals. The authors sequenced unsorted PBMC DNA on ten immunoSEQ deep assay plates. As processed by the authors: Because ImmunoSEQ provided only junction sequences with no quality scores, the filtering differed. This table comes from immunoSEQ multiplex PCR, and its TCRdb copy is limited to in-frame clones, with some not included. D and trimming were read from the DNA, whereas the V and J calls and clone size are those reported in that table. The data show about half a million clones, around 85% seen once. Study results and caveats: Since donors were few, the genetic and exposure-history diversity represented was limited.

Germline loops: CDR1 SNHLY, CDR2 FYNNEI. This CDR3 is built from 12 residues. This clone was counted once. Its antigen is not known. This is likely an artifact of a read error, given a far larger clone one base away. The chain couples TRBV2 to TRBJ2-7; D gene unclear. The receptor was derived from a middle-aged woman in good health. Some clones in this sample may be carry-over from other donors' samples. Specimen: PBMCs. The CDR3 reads CAGSYTDYEQYF. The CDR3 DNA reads TGTGCCGGCAGTTACACAGACTACGAGCAGTACTTC.